This entry lists 17 T cell receptor beta chains sequenced from one sample in a study of T cell changes during pregnancy in multiple sclerosis. The repertoire was sequenced with immunoSEQ multiplex PCR; TCRdb's copy has only in-frame clones and lacks some. Altogether 55,000 to 80,000 clones are present, roughly 90% being singletons, with the ten largest covering roughly 9.5%. This specimen was peripheral blood, taken after pregnancy. The receptors here all came from a female donor in good health, enrolled as a control in a pregnancy study.

The V and J genes are TRBV7-2 and TRBJ1-2; D gene unclear. The V gene lost 0 bases and the J gene lost 14 bases, with 13 bases spanning the gap. Germline V lookup: CDR1 SGHTA, CDR2 FQGNSA. The CDR3 loop spans 12 amino acids. CDR3 nucleotide sequence: TGTGCCAGCAGCTTAGCGCAGTCCGGCGGGACCTTC. Its protein is CASSLAQSGGTF.

In this sample, this clone turned up once. This chain connects TRBV4-1 to TRBJ1-4; TRBD1 matches 10 bases. The CDR3 spans 17 residues. Germline-derived CDR1 and CDR2 are MGHRA and YSYEKL. The J segment lost 7 bases and the V segment lost 4 bases, leaving 12 bases of the junction unmatched. CDR3 protein: CASSRDRGFSPTEKLFF. For the CDR3, the DNA is TGCGCCAGCAGCCGGGACAGGGGATTCTCGCCTACTGAAAAACTGTTTTTT.

The rearrangement links TRBV11-2 to TRBJ1-2, with D possibly being TRBD1 (5 bases). Trimming removed 6 bases at V and 6 bases at J, with 14 bases between. Germline assignment: CDR1 SGHAT and CDR2 FQNNGV. CDR3 size: 13 residues. In DNA form, the CDR3 reads TGTGCCAGCAGTCTACCGGGGGGGAATGGCTACACCTTC. Its protein is CASSLPGGNGYTF.

The chain uses TRBV30 and TRBJ1-1; D perhaps matches TRBD1 (6 bases). CDR1 GTSNPN and CDR2 SVGIG come from the germline V gene (reference sequence). CDR3 length: 12 amino acids. Trimming took 5 bases from V and 4 from J, leaving 11 bases between them. Here the CDR3 DNA reads TGTGCCTGGCAACAGGGTGTCACTGAAGCTTTCTTT. Its protein product is CAWQQGVTEAFF.

The chain links TRBV4-3 to TRBJ2-3; 7 nucleotides line up with TRBD2. Germline CDR1 is LGHNA and CDR2 is YSLEER. The CDR3 has 16 residues. V was clipped by 1 base and J by 3 bases; unmatched bases: 7. The CDR3 reads CASSQVIGGGTDTQYF. The DNA for the CDR3 is TGCGCCAGCAGCCAAGTAATCGGCGGGGGTACAGATACGCAGTATTTT.

This clone was seen once. J is TRBJ2-2 and V is TRBV5-6; D remains unclear. The germline CDR1 and CDR2 sequences are SGHDT and YYEEEE. V was trimmed by 0 bases and J by 5 bases, leaving 5 bases between them. CDR3 length: 13 amino acids. CDR3 residues: CASSLAGTGELFF. DNA for the CDR3: TGTGCCAGCAGCTTGGCGGGTACCGGGGAGCTGTTTTTT.

The CDR3 region is CASSGLAGGPDTQYF. CDR3 in DNA: TGCGCCAGCTCAGGACTAGCGGGGGGCCCAGATACGCAGTATTTT. The gene calls are TRBV10-2 and TRBJ2-3, with 14 nucleotides matching TRBD2. The germline V gene has CDR1 WSHSY and CDR2 SAAADI. With 8 bases clipped from V and 4 bases from J, the junction kept 5 bases outside the gene matches. This CDR3 has 15 amino acids.

The gene calls are TRBV6-1 and TRBJ2-3; 11 nucleotides align to TRBD2. The germline gives CDR1 MNHNS, CDR2 SASEGT. The J segment lost 7 bases and the V segment lost 7 bases, leaving 10 bases of the junction unmatched. The CDR3 length is 15 residues. DNA of the CDR3: TGTGCCAGCACAAAACTAGCGGGAGCCGGGAATACGCAGTATTTT. This encodes CASTKLAGAGNTQYF.

J is TRBJ1-2 and V is TRBV6-5; TRBD1 agrees at 7 bases. The trim removed 6 bases at V and 7 bases at J, leaving 8 bases unmatched. The CDR3 spans 13 residues. Germline lookup yields CDR1 MNHEY and CDR2 SVGAGI. CDR3 nucleotides: TGTGCCAGCAGAAGGGGGCAGGCCCTTGGCTACACCTTC. Its translation is CASRRGQALGYTF.

This clone was seen once. This chain joins TRBV5-1 and TRBJ1-1; a weak D match, TRBD1 (6 bases). This CDR3 spans 15 amino acids. Trimming took off 4 bases at V and 0 bases at J, with 13 bases between the two ends. Looked up from germline, CDR1 is SGHRS and CDR2 is YFSETQ. CDR3 sequence (DNA): TGCGCCAGCAGCCCCTCCCAGGGGATGAACACTGAAGCTTTCTTT. Its translation is CASSPSQGMNTEAFF.

The CDR3 nucleotides are TGCAGCGTTGGTGACAGGGCCTACCTCTATGGCTACACCTTC. Translated: CSVGDRAYLYGYTF. The chain couples TRBV29-1 to TRBJ1-2, with TRBD1 identical over 7 bases. Germline-derived CDR1 and CDR2 are SQVTM and ANQGSEA. With 4 bases clipped from V and 4 bases from J, the junction kept 9 bases outside the gene matches. The CDR3 loop spans 14 amino acids.

The rearrangement joins TRBV18 to TRBJ2-7; possible D gene TRBD1, 5 bases. Looked up from germline, CDR1 is KGHSH and CDR2 is LQKENI. V was shortened by 2 bases and J by 5 bases, with 19 bases between the two germline ends. The CDR3 totals 16 residues. CDR3 amino acids: CASSPTGALGVNEQYF. The CDR3 DNA follows: TGTGCCAGCTCACCAACGGGCGCCCTAGGGGTAAACGAGCAGTACTTC.

The V gene is TRBV5-3, the J gene TRBJ1-6; D is unclear. TRBV5-3 is classed as an ORF, of uncertain function. V dropped 4 bases and J dropped 2 bases, with 10 bases sitting between them. The CDR3 sequence is 15 residues long. CDR3 DNA sequence: TGTGCCAGAAGCCCCACGACTGCCTATAATTCACCCCTCCACTTT. This codes for CARSPTTAYNSPLHF.

The chain uses TRBV7-9 and TRBJ2-1; 14 bases agree with TRBD2. CDR1 and CDR2 from the germline V gene are SEHNR and FQNEAQ (reference sequence). CDR3 size: 14 residues. Germline trimming cut 9 bases from V and 6 bases from J; bases unmatched to any gene: 4. The CDR3 protein is CASPGTSGSNEQFF. The CDR3, as DNA: TGTGCCAGTCCCGGGACTAGCGGGAGCAATGAGCAGTTCTTC.

The chain joins TRBV6-6 to TRBJ2-7; D is possibly TRBD1 (5 bases). The V and J ends lost 0 bases and 3 bases respectively, with 12 bases between them. The CDR3 loop spans 15 amino acids. CDR1 and CDR2 from the germline V gene are MNHNY and SVGAGI (reference sequence). DNA for the CDR3: TGTGCCAGCAGTTACTCGACCGGACAAAGCTACGAGCAGTACTTC. It translates to CASSYSTGQSYEQYF.

The rearrangement joins TRBV30 to TRBJ2-7; 7 bases agree with TRBD2. Germline-derived CDR1 and CDR2 are GTSNPN and SVGIG (reference sequence). The CDR3 has 15 amino acids. V lost 0 bases and J lost 7; bases outside the gene matches: 12. Written as DNA, the CDR3 is TGTGCCTGGAGTGTACGGGGGGTCGGGTACAGGGAGCAGTACTTC. It yields the protein CAWSVRGVGYREQYF.

The gene calls are TRBV9 and TRBJ2-7; D possibly corresponds to TRBD1 (5 bases). This CDR3 is built from 16 residues. V was cut by 0 bases and J by 5 bases, with 18 bases left in between. Germline values: CDR1 SGDLS, CDR2 YYNGEE. For the CDR3, the DNA is TGTGCCAGCAGCGTAGCTCCGGACACCTCTCTGAACGAGCAGTACTTC. Its protein is CASSVAPDTSLNEQYF.